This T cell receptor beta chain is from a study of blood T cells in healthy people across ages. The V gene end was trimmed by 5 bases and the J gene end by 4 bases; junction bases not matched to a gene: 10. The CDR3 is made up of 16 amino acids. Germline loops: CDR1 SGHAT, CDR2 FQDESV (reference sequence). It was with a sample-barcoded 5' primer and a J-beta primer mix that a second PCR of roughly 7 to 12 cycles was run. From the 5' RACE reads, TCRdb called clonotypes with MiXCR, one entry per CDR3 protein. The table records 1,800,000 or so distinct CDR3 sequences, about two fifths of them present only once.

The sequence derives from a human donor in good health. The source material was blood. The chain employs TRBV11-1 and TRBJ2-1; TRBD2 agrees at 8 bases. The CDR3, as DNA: TGTGCCAGCAGCATAGTAGCGGGGCACATTTACAATGAGCAGTTCTTC. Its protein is CASSIVAGHIYNEQFF.